Below, 23 T cell receptor beta chains from the same sample are listed, as sequenced in a study of chemoradiotherapy in HPV16-positive cancers. The method was immunoSEQ multiplex PCR; TCRdb's version includes in-frame clones alone and lacks a portion of them. Seen here are under 15,000 clones, about 88% observed once, and the top ten hold about 6%. This sample comprised blood, obtained from a patient who underwent chemoradiotherapy. The receptors come from a human donor with HPV-associated anogenital cancer.

In DNA, the CDR3 is TGTGCCAGCAGTGGAGCGTGGGAACAAAGTCGGGCCAACGTCCTGACTTTC. It is translated as CASSGAWEQSRANVLTF. V is TRBV6-1 and J is TRBJ2-6; D is uncertain. V gave up 4 bases and J gave up 5 bases, with 18 bases separating them. Germline CDR1 and CDR2: MNHNS and SASEGT. The CDR3 is made up of 17 amino acids.

V usage is TRBV7-9 and J usage is TRBJ1-2; D unclear. V dropped 1 base and J dropped 2 bases, with 8 bases sitting between them. Germline V lookup: CDR1 SEHNR, CDR2 FQNEAQ (reference sequence). The CDR3 is made up of 14 amino acids. CDR3 in amino acids: CASSLGRHNYGYTF. For the CDR3, the DNA is TGTGCCAGCAGCTTAGGTCGGCACAACTATGGCTACACCTTC.

The V and J genes are TRBV7-2 and TRBJ2-6, with 11 bases lining up with TRBD2. This CDR3 comprises 18 residues. In germline, CDR1 is SGHTA, CDR2 FQGNSA. The V segment lost 1 base and the J segment 0 bases; nucleotides outside the gene matches: 2. CDR3 sequence (DNA): TGTGCCAGCAGCTTAGGACTAGCGGGGCGCTCTGGGGCCAACGTCCTGACTTTC. The encoded protein is CASSLGLAGRSGANVLTF.

This chain uses TRBV7-2 with TRBJ1-6; D may be TRBD1 (5 bases). Trimming took 1 base from V and 9 from J, leaving 13 bases between them. In germline, CDR1 is SGHTA, CDR2 FQGNSA. This CDR3 contains 15 residues. Written as DNA, the CDR3 is TGTGCCAGCAGCTTAGATCCAGGGTACGGTTCACCCCTCCACTTT. It yields the protein CASSLDPGYGSPLHF.

For the CDR3, the DNA is TGTGCCAGCAGACTAACAGGGGCTGGTGGCTACACCTTC. This gives the protein CASRLTGAGGYTF. The chain recombines TRBV27 with TRBJ1-2; 7 bases agree with TRBD1. CDR1 is MNHEY and CDR2 is SMNVEV in the germline V gene (reference sequence). The CDR3 length is 13 residues. V dropped 6 bases and J dropped 7; count of bases not matched to a gene: 8.

The genes are TRBV6-4 and TRBJ2-3; no firm D call. The CDR3 loop spans 16 amino acids. V lost 4 bases, J lost 0 bases, and 14 bases lay in between. Per germline, CDR1 MRHNA and CDR2 SNTAGT. The CDR3 nucleotides read TGTGCCAGCAGTGGAGCCCCCTTTTCGAGCACAGATACGCAGTATTTT. It specifies CASSGAPFSSTDTQYF.

In this sample, this clone turned up once. The chain carries TRBV7-9 and TRBJ1-2; no clear D. The CDR3 consists of 15 residues. V dropped 5 bases and J dropped 0 bases, with 13 bases sitting between them. In germline, CDR1 is SEHNR, CDR2 FQNEAQ (reference sequence). CDR3 sequence: CASSLPRGTNYGYTF. In DNA, the CDR3 is TGTGCCAGCAGCCTGCCCCGCGGGACTAACTATGGCTACACCTTC.

This chain's CDR3 is CAWSAGSNQPQHF. Written as DNA, the CDR3 is TGTGCCTGGAGTGCAGGGAGCAATCAGCCCCAGCATTTT. The V call is TRBV30, the J call TRBJ1-5; the D gene is possibly TRBD1 (5 bases). The germline gives CDR1 GTSNPN, CDR2 SVGIG (reference sequence). V shed 1 base and J shed 1 base, with 5 bases lying between them. The CDR3 consists of 13 residues.

The rearrangement links TRBV7-9 to TRBJ1-5; a weak D match, TRBD1 (6 bases). This CDR3 has 14 amino acids. Trimming cost V 5 bases and J 3 bases, with 11 bases left between them. The germline V gene encodes CDR1 SEHNR and CDR2 FQNEAQ (reference sequence). The CDR3 is CASSADSYNQPQHF. In DNA form, the CDR3 reads TGTGCCAGCAGCGCGGACAGCTACAATCAGCCCCAGCATTTT. Full variable domain (missing parts from reference TRBV7-9 and TRBJ1-5): DTGVSQNPRHKITKRGQNVTFRCDPISEHNRLYWYRQTLGQGPEFLTYFQNEAQLEKSRLLSDRFSAERPKGSFSTLEIQRTEQGDSAMYLCASSADSYNQPQHFGDGTRLSIL.

This rearrangement joins TRBV27 to TRBJ2-3; TRBD2 is a possible D gene (5 bases). V was pared by 6 bases and J by 4 bases, with 20 bases between. Germline values: CDR1 MNHEY, CDR2 SMNVEV (reference sequence). CDR3 length: 16 amino acids. CDR3 coding DNA: TGTGCCAGCAGGGAGAGAGGGCAGCCGTGGGCAGATACGCAGTATTTT. Protein: CASRERGQPWADTQYF.

This chain connects TRBV11-2 to TRBJ1-3; 7 nucleotides line up with TRBD1. The V gene's germline CDR1 is SGHAT and CDR2 FQNNGV. The CDR3 is 16 residues long. V shed 2 bases and J 4 bases; nucleotides not matched to a gene: 8. The CDR3 sequence: CASSLYRGSTGNTIYF. In DNA form, the CDR3 reads TGTGCCAGCAGCTTATACAGGGGTAGTACAGGAAACACCATATATTTT.

The V gene is TRBV7-9, the J gene TRBJ1-1; 7 bases map to TRBD1. Germline assignment: CDR1 SEHNR and CDR2 FQNEAQ (reference sequence). This CDR3 contains 14 residues. V lost 1 base to trimming and J lost 9 bases; unmatched junction nucleotides: 8. The CDR3: CASSLGGDSRKAFF. The CDR3 DNA sequence: TGTGCCAGCAGCTTAGGCGGGGACAGTAGAAAAGCTTTCTTT.

The gene calls are TRBV30 and TRBJ1-2, with D uncertain. CDR1 is GTSNPN and CDR2 is SVGIG in the germline V gene (reference sequence). The CDR3 sequence is 13 residues long. Trimming took 0 bases from V and 2 from J, leaving 7 bases between them. The CDR3 loop reads CAWSVGTNYGYTF. For the CDR3, the DNA is TGTGCCTGGAGTGTAGGCACGAACTATGGCTACACCTTC.

The rearrangement links TRBV27 to TRBJ1-2; no reliable D call. CDR3 size: 13 residues. Germline CDR1 and CDR2: MNHEY and SMNVEV (reference sequence). Trimming removed 6 bases at V and 8 bases at J, with 16 bases between. CDR3 sequence (DNA): TGTGCCAGCAGACCCACAGAGGAGGGAGGCTACACCTTC. Translation gives CASRPTEEGGYTF.

CDR3 sequence reads: CAWRRGGPYEQYF. The DNA for the CDR3 is TGTGCCTGGAGACGGGGGGGACCCTACGAGCAGTACTTC. V and J are TRBV30 and TRBJ2-7; 8 positions match TRBD2. V was clipped by 3 bases and J by 2 bases; unmatched bases: 3. The germline V gene encodes CDR1 GTSNPN and CDR2 SVGIG (reference sequence). The CDR3 covers 13 residues.

The chain is built from TRBV6-5 and TRBJ1-2; 7 bases are a match to TRBD1. Germline loops: CDR1 MNHEY, CDR2 SVGAGI. The trim removed 1 base at V and 8 bases at J, leaving 10 bases unmatched. CDR3 length: 15 amino acids. CDR3 protein: CASSYFQTGEGGYTF. DNA for the CDR3: TGTGCCAGCAGTTACTTCCAAACAGGGGAGGGAGGCTACACCTTC.

The V and J genes are TRBV11-2 and TRBJ1-4; TRBD1 aligns across 7 bases. The trim removed 5 bases at V and 4 bases at J, leaving 4 bases unmatched. CDR3 length: 14 amino acids. The germline V gene encodes CDR1 SGHAT and CDR2 FQNNGV. The CDR3 DNA is TGTGCCAGCAGCCCCGGGACAGATAATGAAAAACTGTTTTTT. This gives the protein CASSPGTDNEKLFF. The variable domain in full, with the rest retrieved from reference TRBV11-2 and TRBJ1-4, is EAGVAQSPRYKIIEKRQSVAFWCNPISGHATLYWYQQILGQGPKLLIQFQNNGVVDDSQLPKDRFSAERLKGVDSTLKIQPAKLEDSAVYLCASSPGTDNEKLFFGSGTQLSVL.

This sequence joins TRBV5-1 and TRBJ2-3; TRBD1 aligns across 11 bases. V shed 3 bases, J shed 6 bases, and the junction held 9 bases outside the gene matches. CDR1 is SGHRS and CDR2 is YFSETQ in the germline V gene. CDR3 length equals 16 residues. The CDR3: CASSSGTGGFLDTQYF. Written as DNA, the CDR3 is TGCGCCAGCAGCTCCGGGACAGGGGGATTTCTGGATACGCAGTATTTT.

The CDR3 sequence is CASSHSGLVNTGELFF. The CDR3 region has the DNA TGCGCCAGCAGCCATTCCGGACTTGTGAACACCGGGGAGCTGTTTTTT. V usage is TRBV4-1 and J usage is TRBJ2-2; tentative D call: TRBD2 (5 bases). Trimming removed 3 bases from V and 1 base from J, with 12 bases in between. Germline CDR1 MGHRA, CDR2 YSYEKL. The CDR3 contains 16 residues.

The CDR3 nucleotides read TGCAGCGTCCGCCGGGGGGGAGGCACAGATACGCAGTATTTT. As protein: CSVRRGGGTDTQYF. The chain is built from TRBV29-1 and TRBJ2-3; TRBD2 agrees at 8 bases. CDR3 length equals 14 residues. Germline V gene lookup returns CDR1 SQVTM and CDR2 ANQGSEA. V dropped 6 bases and J dropped 1; count of bases not matched to a gene: 6.

This chain joins TRBV9 and TRBJ1-1, with D possibly TRBD1 on 5 matching bases. Per the germline V gene, CDR1 is SGDLS and CDR2 is YYNGEE. Trimming removed 0 bases at V and 5 bases at J, with 8 bases between. The CDR3 consists of 13 residues. CDR3 region: CASSVGDLTEAFF. CDR3 DNA: TGTGCCAGCAGCGTAGGGGACCTAACTGAAGCTTTCTTT.

V usage is TRBV11-2 and J usage is TRBJ2-7; weak D call: TRBD1 (6 bases). The germline gives CDR1 SGHAT, CDR2 FQNNGV. CDR3 length: 18 amino acids. V lost 1 base and J 9 bases, leaving 28 bases between the germline ends. The CDR3 is CASSLAGDHLFLLCGQYF. DNA of the CDR3: TGTGCCAGCAGCTTAGCAGGGGACCACCTATTCCTTCTTTGCGGGCAGTACTTC. Complete variable domain (other parts from reference TRBV11-2 and TRBJ2-7): EAGVAQSPRYKIIEKRQSVAFWCNPISGHATLYWYQQILGQGPKLLIQFQNNGVVDDSQLPKDRFSAERLKGVDSTLKIQPAKLEDSAVYLCASSLAGDHLFLLCGQYFGPGTRLTVT.

The V gene is TRBV7-8, the J gene TRBJ1-6, with D unresolved. Germline assignment: CDR1 SGHVS and CDR2 FQNEAQ. V was trimmed by 2 bases and J by 8 bases, leaving 7 bases between them. The CDR3 covers 13 residues. This CDR3 reads CASSLTSYSPLHF. Here the CDR3 DNA reads TGTGCCAGCAGCTTAACGAGTTATTCACCCCTCCACTTT.